These 26 T cell receptor beta chains were sequenced from one sample in a study of blood T cell repertoires in COVID-19. Assay: immunoSEQ multiplex PCR; the TCRdb copy retains only in-frame clones and omits some. The data contain about 200,000 clones, 86% of them singletons. Sequences were obtained from PBMCs or T cells enriched from blood (not recorded which). The receptors stem from a man between 40 and 49 years old with acute COVID-19.

This chain connects TRBV5-5 to TRBJ2-1; D is perhaps TRBD2 (6 bases). CDR1 is SGHKS and CDR2 is YYEKEE in the germline V gene (reference sequence). V was trimmed by 4 bases and J by 7 bases, leaving 18 bases between them. The CDR3 loop spans 15 amino acids. For the CDR3, the DNA is TGTGCCAGCAGCCGCGCGGCTAGCGTTAATAATGAGCAGTTCTTC. The encoded protein is CASSRAASVNNEQFF.

V gene TRBV3-1 (or the pseudogene TRBV3-2) combines with J gene TRBJ1-2, with D tentatively TRBD1 (5 bases). CDR3 length equals 13 residues. Trimming left V 5 bases short and J 7 bases short, with 14 bases between. Germline lookup yields CDR1 LGHDT and CDR2 YNNKEL (reference sequence). The CDR3 reads CASSFQRQGGYTF. DNA of the CDR3: TGTGCCAGCAGCTTTCAAAGGCAGGGTGGCTACACCTTC.

The chain carries TRBV28 and TRBJ1-1, with D unresolved. Germline CDR1 MDHEN, CDR2 SYDVKM. Trimming cost V 6 bases and J 7 bases, with 15 bases left between them. CDR3 size: 13 residues. In nucleotides, the CDR3 is TGTGCCAGCAGAAAGACTGTACGAGATGAAGCTTTCTTT. Translation gives CASRKTVRDEAFF.

This chain links TRBV9 with TRBJ1-2; D is ambiguous. Germline CDR1 SGDLS, CDR2 YYNGEE. The CDR3 has 13 residues. V was pared by 4 bases and J by 2 bases, with 9 bases between. The CDR3 sequence is CASSTGSNYGYTF. For the CDR3, the DNA is TGTGCCAGCAGCACCGGGAGCAACTATGGCTACACCTTC.

CDR3 DNA: TGTGCCACCAGCGGGACTAGTGGGACCCAGTACTTC. Translating gives CATSGTSGTQYF. The rearrangement joins TRBV24-1 to TRBJ2-5; 8 bases are a match to TRBD2. Germline lookup yields CDR1 KGHDR and CDR2 SFDVKD. The CDR3 has 12 amino acids. J lost 7 bases, V lost 7 bases, and 4 bases had no gene match.

The V and J genes are TRBV5-1 and TRBJ2-1; perhaps TRBD1 as D (5 bases). This CDR3 has 14 amino acids. Trimming pared 2 bases from V and 5 bases from J, leaving 11 bases between. Germline assignment: CDR1 SGHRS and CDR2 YFSETQ. CDR3 nucleotides: TGCGCCAGCAGCTTCAGGGTCGGCCACAATGAGCAGTTCTTC. This translates into CASSFRVGHNEQFF.

The chain couples TRBV7-9 to TRBJ2-1, with 8 bases matching TRBD2. Per germline, CDR1 SEHNR and CDR2 FQNEAQ (reference sequence). After removal of 5 bases from V and 0 bases from J, the junction contained 9 bases not matched to a gene. The CDR3 has 17 amino acids. The CDR3 nucleotides read TGTGCCAGCAGCCCGAGTACTAGCGGCATCTCCTACAATGAGCAGTTCTTC. Protein product: CASSPSTSGISYNEQFF.

This sequence joins TRBV12-5 and TRBJ2-1; 15 bases align to TRBD2. CDR1 and CDR2 (germline): LGHNT, FRNRAP. J gave up 5 bases and V 1 base, and 0 bases lay outside the gene matches. The CDR3 is 16 amino acids. CDR3: CASGLGTSGRDNEQFF. The CDR3 DNA reads as TGTGCTAGTGGTTTGGGGACTAGCGGGAGGGACAATGAGCAGTTCTTC.

With regard to this clone: The same CDR3 is also encoded by other DNA sequences in this sample. The rearrangement joins TRBV6-5 to TRBJ2-7; no definite D call. The CDR3 length is 13 residues. V was trimmed by 0 bases and J by 3 bases, leaving 6 bases between them. Germline loops: CDR1 MNHEY, CDR2 SVGAGI. In DNA, the CDR3 is TGTGCCAGCAGTTACTCCCCCAGCTACGAGCAGTACTTC. Amino acids: CASSYSPSYEQYF.

V gene TRBV6-1 combines with J gene TRBJ2-7; D ambiguous. The CDR3 has 13 residues. Germline CDR1 MNHNS, CDR2 SASEGT. V was clipped by 2 bases and J by 7 bases, with 12 bases between them. The CDR3 loop is CASSELGVLEQYF. The DNA of the CDR3 is TGTGCCAGCAGTGAACTAGGCGTCCTTGAGCAGTACTTC.

The chain links TRBV6-2 or TRBV6-3 to TRBJ2-2, with D perhaps TRBD2 (6 bases). The CDR3 is 15 amino acids. V was cut by 2 bases and J by 2 bases, with 9 bases left in between. CDR1 is MNHEY, CDR2 SVGEGT, per germline. The CDR3 reads CASSYGRDNTGELFF. The CDR3 DNA follows: TGTGCCAGCAGTTACGGGCGGGACAACACCGGGGAGCTGTTTTTT.

V and J are TRBV27 and TRBJ1-2; D unresolved. Germline V CDR1 and CDR2: MNHEY, SMNVEV (reference sequence). V lost 0 bases, J lost 7 bases, and 12 bases lay in between. The CDR3 consists of 14 residues. As DNA, the CDR3 is TGTGCCAGCAGTTTATCGATCACAGCCTTTGGCTACACCTTC. Protein sequence: CASSLSITAFGYTF.

This chain uses TRBV9 with TRBJ1-6; D possibly corresponds to TRBD1 (5 bases). Trimming left V 3 bases short and J 5 bases short, with 9 bases between. This CDR3 region has 14 residues. The germline V gene has CDR1 SGDLS and CDR2 YYNGEE. The CDR3 here is CASSGGVDNSPLHF. CDR3 nucleotide sequence: TGTGCCAGCAGCGGGGGCGTCGATAATTCACCCCTCCACTTT. Complete variable domain (other parts from reference TRBV9 and TRBJ1-6): DSGVTQTPKHLITATGQRVTLRCSPRSGDLSVYWYQQSLDQGLQFLIQYYNGEERAKGNILERFSAQQFPDLHSELNLSSLELGDSALYFCASSGGVDNSPLHFGNGTRLTVT.

The J gene is TRBJ2-7, the V gene TRBV27, with D uncertain. Deletions cut 2 bases from V and 3 bases from J, with 8 bases between. Germline CDR1 MNHEY, CDR2 SMNVEV (reference sequence). The CDR3 length is 13 residues. CDR3 DNA sequence: TGTGCCAGCAGTTTACAGGAAGGCTACGAGCAGTACTTC. Translating it yields CASSLQEGYEQYF.

In its sample, this clone was seen a few times. The V and J genes are TRBV27 and TRBJ1-2; D may be TRBD1 (6 bases). There are 13 residues in the CDR3. Per germline, CDR1 MNHEY and CDR2 SMNVEV (reference sequence). V shed 3 bases and J shed 9 bases, with 14 bases lying between them. Here the CDR3 DNA reads TGTGCCAGCAGTTTCAACAGGGTGGGTAGCTACACCTTC. Translating gives CASSFNRVGSYTF.

The rearrangement uses TRBV10-1 and TRBJ2-5; 7 bases are shared with TRBD2. The germline CDR1 and CDR2 sequences are WNHNN and SYGVQD (reference sequence). Losses at the gene ends were 11 bases for V and 5 bases for J; bases not matched to a gene: 8. The CDR3 consists of 12 residues. Written as DNA, the CDR3 is TGCGCCCGCTGGGGGGGGAGGGAGACCCAGTACTTC. As protein: CARWGGRETQYF.

This clone was observed a single time. This sequence joins TRBV27 and TRBJ2-2, with TRBD1 as a possible D gene (6 bases). Trimming removed 5 bases from V and 2 bases from J, with 15 bases in between. The CDR3 has 16 amino acids. Germline V lookup: CDR1 MNHEY, CDR2 SMNVEV (reference sequence). CDR3: CASSNGRQVNTGELFF. The CDR3 DNA is TGTGCCAGCAGTAACGGTCGACAGGTCAACACCGGGGAGCTGTTTTTT.

The genes are TRBV29-1 and TRBJ2-1; TRBD2 aligns across 9 bases. Trimming at V came to 7 bases and at J to 4 bases, leaving 8 bases not matched to a gene. The CDR3 extends over 14 amino acids. Per germline, CDR1 SQVTM and CDR2 ANQGSEA. CDR3 in DNA: TGCAGCGCCCGACCCCTAGCGGGATACAATGAGCAGTTCTTC. Its translation: CSARPLAGYNEQFF.

The rearrangement joins TRBV2 to TRBJ2-5; D unresolved. The germline gives CDR1 SNHLY, CDR2 FYNNEI. The CDR3 contains 13 residues. Trimming left V 2 bases short and J 2 bases short, with 6 bases between. The DNA of the CDR3 is TGTGCCAGCAGTGAATACTTGCAAGAGACCCAGTACTTC. It encodes CASSEYLQETQYF.

The chain carries TRBV28 and TRBJ2-3; 7 nucleotides line up with TRBD1. V was pared by 5 bases and J by 3 bases, with 8 bases of the junction left unmatched. The CDR3 runs 15 residues. Germline V gene data show CDR1 as MDHEN and CDR2 as SYDVKM. CDR3 DNA: TGTGCCAGCAGTCAAGACAGGGATCGTACAGATACGCAGTATTTT. This translates into CASSQDRDRTDTQYF.

This clone was recorded a few times. The V call is TRBV7-8, the J call TRBJ2-7, with TRBD1 as a possible D gene (6 bases). The CDR3 covers 13 residues. V dropped 5 bases and J dropped 3 bases, with 11 bases sitting between them. From germline, CDR1 is SGHVS and CDR2 FQNEAQ. Here the CDR3 DNA reads TGTGCCAGCAGCCAATACAGGGACTACGAGCAGTACTTC. Translation: CASSQYRDYEQYF.

The chain employs TRBV29-1 and TRBJ2-1, with 9 bases matching TRBD2. Germline V lookup: CDR1 SQVTM, CDR2 ANQGSEA. The V and J ends lost 5 bases and 1 base, in that order; junction bases with no gene match: 12. This CDR3 has 17 amino acids. For the CDR3, the DNA is TGCAGCGTTCAAGCGGAGGGGCGGGAGGGGTCCTACAATGAGCAGTTCTTC. Its translation is CSVQAEGREGSYNEQFF.

J is TRBJ2-6 and V is TRBV3-1 (or the pseudogene TRBV3-2); D possibly corresponds to TRBD2 (5 bases). The germline V gene encodes CDR1 LGHDT and CDR2 YNNKEL (reference sequence). Trimming pared 0 bases from V and 0 bases from J, leaving 15 bases between. The CDR3 has 19 amino acids. CDR3 sequence (DNA): TGTGCCAGCAGCCAAGATTGGAGGCAGTTACTCTCTGGGGCCAACGTCCTGACTTTC. Amino acids: CASSQDWRQLLSGANVLTF.

V usage is TRBV5-1 and J usage is TRBJ1-1; maybe TRBD1 (5 bases). The CDR3 spans 12 residues. Between the trimmed V and J ends, which lost 0 bases and 8 bases, there was a span of 8 bases. From germline, CDR1 is SGHRS and CDR2 YFSETQ. CDR3 bases: TGCGCCAGCAGCTTGGGACAGCAAGAAGCTTTCTTT. This sequence encodes CASSLGQQEAFF.

This chain joins TRBV4-3 and TRBJ2-5, with TRBD1 matching 9 bases. Germline CDR1 is LGHNA and CDR2 is YSLEER. The V segment lost 1 base and the J segment 5 bases; nucleotides outside the gene matches: 5. This CDR3 has 15 amino acids. DNA for the CDR3: TGCGCCAGCAGCCAAGGACAGGGGGGGCGGGAGACCCAGTACTTC. Protein product: CASSQGQGGRETQYF.

The chain employs TRBV5-4 and TRBJ2-5, with TRBD1 matching 8 bases. The CDR3 is 15 amino acids. Germline V gene data show CDR1 as SGHNT and CDR2 as YYREEE (reference sequence). V shed 3 bases, J shed 5 bases, and the junction held 9 bases outside the gene matches. DNA of the CDR3: TGTGCCAGCAGCTCGGGACAGGTCGGTCGGGAGACCCAGTACTTC. It codes for CASSSGQVGRETQYF.